The source of this TCR beta chain is a study of cytomegalovirus exposure and HLA in healthy donors (dated by TCRdb to the late 2010s). Study-wide context: A later analysis indicated that the 110 or so validation repertoires were generated on the platform also employed for the 666 repertoires of the first cohort. A separate validation cohort of approximately 130 different subjects was used in addition to the 666-subject first cohort. The study combined high-throughput TCR immunosequencing, statistical association of individual TCRs with disease status, and machine learning to predict cytomegalovirus infection status. The study aimed to test whether signatures of past pathogen exposure could be identified by cataloging public T cell receptors.

From a lookup of the germline V gene, CDR1 and CDR2 are LGHNA and YSLEER. Between the V and J ends, shortened by 0 bases and 2 bases respectively, the junction contains 11 bases. From the cysteine up to the phenylalanine, the CDR3 has a length of 15 residues. The sequence is cut down to CDR3 DNA, 45 bases in frame from base 1. The library relied on the immunoSEQ multiplex PCR assay. The original methods were these. A statistical classification framework was developed to diagnose cytomegalovirus status using the catalog of TCR beta chain sequences. TCRdb took over this immuneACCESS table, retaining in-frame rearrangements with V and J assigned. Such tables are incomplete; in checked studies, under half of the missing clones stem from an unresolved V gene, and the remainder is unexplained. V, J and clone size derive from that table, while D and trimming were established from the DNA sequence. This sample comprises about 150,000 clones, approximately 86% of them detected only once. Around 24% of the sample is in the top ten clones.

Points the paper makes about the study in general: The authors suggested that the approach could potentially be extended to other disease states and immunological phenotypes. A total of around 150 TCR beta chains were listed by the study as associated with cytomegalovirus. Across donors, most TCR sequences were observed very rarely, whereas some public TCRs were present in many individuals. In both the original and validation cohorts, the classifier was reported to diagnose cytomegalovirus status with high specificity and sensitivity. All 120 or so repertoires were used to score co-occurrence in the validation cohort in a later analysis, because that analysis had no HLA typing for the cohort. In a later analysis, TCRs clustered in the first cohort were found to also tend to co-occur in the 120 validation repertoires, with approximately 95% of cluster scores above 0. A few of the identified cytomegalovirus-associated TCR beta chains were confirmed in vitro to be specific for cytomegalovirus antigens.

The donors were included in the validation cohort of roughly 130 subjects, a group kept apart from the approximately 690-subject first cohort. In regard to this clone: Its antigen has not been determined. No much larger clone exists at a distance of one base, and base qualities are not known.

Recombination linked TRBV4-3 to TRBJ2-7; tentative D gene TRBD2, with 5 bases matching. The material sequenced was PBMCs. The sequence derives from a man between 18 and 29 years old in good health and CMV-seropositive. The CDR3 corresponds to CASSQDRRGPYEQYF. The sequenced DNA is TGCGCCAGCAGCCAAGATCGACGGGGTCCCTACGAGCAGTACTTC.